This T cell receptor beta chain came from a study of blood T cell dynamics during melanoma immunotherapy. The sample's time point: pre-treatment baseline. V was pared by 8 bases and J by 4 bases, with 14 bases between. The CDR3 contains 13 residues. Germline loops: CDR1 MNHGY, CDR2 SAAAGT. This clone was seen only a few times. Every bulk PBMC sample received the same 350 ng of DNA. The table came from immunoSEQ multiplex PCR; TCRdb's copy has only in-frame clones and leaves some out. The data show roughly 5,000 clones, approximately 83% seen once. Sequences were derived from blood, sampled from a patient treated with checkpoint blockade. The source of this sequence is a human donor with melanoma. The chain employs TRBV6-8 and TRBJ1-2; D is possibly TRBD1 (5 bases). In nucleotides, the CDR3 is TGTGCCAGCGGAATCCAAGGGGTCTATGGCTACACCTTC. It encodes CASGIQGVYGYTF.